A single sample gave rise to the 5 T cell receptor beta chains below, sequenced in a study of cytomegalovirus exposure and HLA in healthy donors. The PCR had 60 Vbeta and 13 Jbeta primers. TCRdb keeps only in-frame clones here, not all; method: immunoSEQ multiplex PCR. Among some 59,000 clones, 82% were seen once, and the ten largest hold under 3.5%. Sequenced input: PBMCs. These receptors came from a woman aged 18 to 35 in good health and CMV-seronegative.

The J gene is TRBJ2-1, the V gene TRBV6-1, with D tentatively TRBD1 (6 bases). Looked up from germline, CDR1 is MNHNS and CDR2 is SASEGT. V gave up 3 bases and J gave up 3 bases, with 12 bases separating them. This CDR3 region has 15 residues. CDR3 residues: CASSEGTMDYNEQFF. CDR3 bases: TGTGCCAGCAGTGAGGGGACAATGGACTACAATGAGCAGTTCTTC.

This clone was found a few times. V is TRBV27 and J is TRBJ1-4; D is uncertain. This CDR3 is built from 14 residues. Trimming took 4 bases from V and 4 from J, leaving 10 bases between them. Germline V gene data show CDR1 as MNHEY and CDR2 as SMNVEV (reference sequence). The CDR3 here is CASSSIAGNEKLFF. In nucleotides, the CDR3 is TGTGCCAGCAGTTCTATAGCGGGTAATGAAAAACTGTTTTTT.

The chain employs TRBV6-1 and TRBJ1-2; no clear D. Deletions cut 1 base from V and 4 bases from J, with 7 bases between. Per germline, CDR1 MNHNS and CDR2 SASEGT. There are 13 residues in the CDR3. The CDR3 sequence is CASSEEESYGYTF. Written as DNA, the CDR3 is TGTGCCAGCAGTGAAGAGGAGTCCTATGGCTACACCTTC.

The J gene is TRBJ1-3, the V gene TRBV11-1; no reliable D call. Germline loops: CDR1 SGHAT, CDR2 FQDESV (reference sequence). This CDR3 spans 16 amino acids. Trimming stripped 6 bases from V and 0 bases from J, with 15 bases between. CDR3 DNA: TGTGCCAGCAGGCCGGGAACGGCCCGCTCTGGAAACACCATATATTTT. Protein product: CASRPGTARSGNTIYF.

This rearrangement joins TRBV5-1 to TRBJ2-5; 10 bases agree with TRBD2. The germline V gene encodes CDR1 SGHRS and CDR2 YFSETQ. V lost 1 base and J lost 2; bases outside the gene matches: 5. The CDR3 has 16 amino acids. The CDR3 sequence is CASSLSLAGVQETQYF. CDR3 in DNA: TGCGCCAGCAGCTTGTCCCTAGCGGGAGTGCAAGAGACCCAGTACTTC. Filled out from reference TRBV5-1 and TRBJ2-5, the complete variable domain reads KAGVTQTPRYLIKTRGQQVTLSCSPISGHRSVSWYQQTPGQGLQFLFEYFSETQRNKGNFPGRFSGRQFSNSRSEMNVSTLELGDSALYLCASSLSLAGVQETQYFGPGTRLLVL.